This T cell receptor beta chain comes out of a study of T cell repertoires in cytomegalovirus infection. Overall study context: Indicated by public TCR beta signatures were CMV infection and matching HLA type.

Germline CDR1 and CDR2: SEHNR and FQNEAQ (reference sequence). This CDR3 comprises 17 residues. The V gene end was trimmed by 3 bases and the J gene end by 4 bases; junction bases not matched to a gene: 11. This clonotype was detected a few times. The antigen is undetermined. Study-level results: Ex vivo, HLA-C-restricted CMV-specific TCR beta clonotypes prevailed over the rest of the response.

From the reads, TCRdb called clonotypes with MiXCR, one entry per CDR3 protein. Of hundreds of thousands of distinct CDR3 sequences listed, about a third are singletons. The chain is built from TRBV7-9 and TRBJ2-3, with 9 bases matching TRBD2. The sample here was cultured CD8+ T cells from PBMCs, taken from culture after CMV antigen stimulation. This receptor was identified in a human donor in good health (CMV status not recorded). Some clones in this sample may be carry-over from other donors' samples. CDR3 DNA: TGTGCCAGCAGCTTTCCAACAGCGGGGGGCCCCGCAGATACGCAGTATTTT. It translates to CASSFPTAGGPADTQYF.